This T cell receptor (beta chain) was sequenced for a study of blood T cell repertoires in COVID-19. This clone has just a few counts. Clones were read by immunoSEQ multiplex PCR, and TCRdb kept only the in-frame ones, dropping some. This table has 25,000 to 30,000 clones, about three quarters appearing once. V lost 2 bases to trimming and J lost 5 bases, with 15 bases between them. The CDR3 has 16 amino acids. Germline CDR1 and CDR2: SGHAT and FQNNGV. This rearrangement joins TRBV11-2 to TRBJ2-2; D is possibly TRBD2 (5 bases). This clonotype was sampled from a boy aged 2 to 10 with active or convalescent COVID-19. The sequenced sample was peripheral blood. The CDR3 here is CASSLTRTGLTGELFF. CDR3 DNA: TGTGCCAGCAGCTTAACGCGGACTGGGTTGACCGGGGAGCTGTTTTTT.